This TCR beta chain was profiled in a study of response to subunit inactivated influenza vaccine. Findings and limits, study-wide: Authors suggested each seasonal flu vaccination may recruit only limited numbers of new T cells.

The V and J ends lost 5 bases and 8 bases, in that order; junction bases with no gene match: 12. This CDR3 is 15 amino acids long. The germline V gene encodes CDR1 MNHEY and CDR2 SMNVEV (reference sequence). In regard to this clonotype: What it recognizes is unknown.

TCRdb ran MiXCR on the RT-PCR reads and lists one entry per CDR3 protein. The table shows roughly 700,000 distinct CDR3 sequences, with more than 11% occurring only once. The origin of this receptor is a man aged 45 to 65 who received an inactivated influenza vaccine. Source: PBMCs from blood, taken approximately 15 days before vaccination. The J gene is TRBJ2-1, the V gene TRBV27, with 7 bases matching TRBD2. The CDR3 loop reads CASSTARLAGYEQFF. The DNA of the CDR3 is TGTGCCAGCAGTACGGCTCGACTAGCTGGCTATGAGCAGTTCTTC.